The 21 T cell receptor beta chains listed next were all sequenced from one sample in a study of cytomegalovirus exposure and HLA in healthy donors. It was with 60 Vbeta and 13 Jbeta primers that the PCR ran. Data came from immunoSEQ multiplex PCR; TCRdb stores just in-frame clones and leaves some out. This table holds around 190,000 clones, over 65% found once. The source material was PBMCs. The receptor set was obtained from a woman aged 25-40 years in good health and CMV-seronegative.

This chain connects TRBV12-5 to TRBJ1-2; tentative D call: TRBD1 (6 bases). This CDR3 is 14 amino acids long. V lost 7 bases and J lost 7, with 19 bases in between. Germline values: CDR1 LGHNT, CDR2 FRNRAP. The CDR3 sequence is CASDRVGGPLGYTF. CDR3 DNA sequence: TGTGCTAGTGATCGTGTTGGGGGCCCGCTTGGCTACACCTTC. Full variable domain (missing parts from reference TRBV12-5 and TRBJ1-2): DARVTQTPRHKVTEMGQEVTMRCQPILGHNTVFWYRQTMMQGLELLAYFRNRAPLDDSGMPKDRFSAEMPDATLATLKIQPSEPRDSAVYFCASDRVGGPLGYTFGSGTRLTVV.

This chain connects TRBV6-5 to TRBJ2-1; a possible D gene is TRBD2 (6 bases). This CDR3 contains 15 residues. Germline CDR1 MNHEY, CDR2 SVGAGI. V lost 3 bases and J 3 bases, leaving 12 bases between the germline ends. CDR3 bases: TGTGCCAGCAGTTATTCGCGGGACTTCTACAATGAGCAGTTCTTC. Amino acids: CASSYSRDFYNEQFF.

The CDR3 spells CASTPPYRGWSDTIYF. As DNA, the CDR3 is TGTGCCAGCACCCCACCCTACAGGGGATGGTCGGACACCATATATTTT. V and J are TRBV28 and TRBJ1-3, with 7 bases that match TRBD1. Germline V gene sequence: CDR1 MDHEN, CDR2 SYDVKM. Germline trimming cut 7 bases from V and 8 bases from J; bases unmatched to any gene: 17. The CDR3 runs 16 residues.

This chain joins TRBV6-5 and TRBJ1-2; D is uncertain. Germline V gene lookup returns CDR1 MNHEY and CDR2 SVGAGI. This CDR3 has 14 amino acids. V lost 5 bases, J lost 7 bases, and 17 bases lay in between. The CDR3 nucleotides are TGTGCCAGCAGTGCATCCGGGAACCGGGGTGGCTACACCTTC. Protein: CASSASGNRGGYTF.

V and J are TRBV4-2 and TRBJ2-3, with 12 bases identical to TRBD2. The CDR3 consists of 17 residues. Germline CDR1 LGHNA, CDR2 YNFKEQ. Unmatched junction bases numbered 3, after V lost 0 bases and J lost 2 bases. DNA for the CDR3: TGTGCCAGCAGCCAAGAGCCTAGCGGGAGGGCCACAGATACGCAGTATTTT. Protein product: CASSQEPSGRATDTQYF.

The J gene is TRBJ2-7, the V gene TRBV5-1, with D possibly matching TRBD2 (5 bases). The CDR3 extends over 14 amino acids. V lost 0 bases, J lost 7 bases, and 14 bases lay in between. Per germline, CDR1 SGHRS and CDR2 YFSETQ. The CDR3 DNA is TGCGCCAGCAGCTTGGGCCTAGCCCCTTGGGAGCAGTACTTC. As protein: CASSLGLAPWEQYF.

The chain carries TRBV19 and TRBJ2-7; TRBD2 matches at 12 bases. The CDR3 spans 16 residues. Germline V gene sequence: CDR1 LNHDA, CDR2 SQIVND (reference sequence). J lost 5 bases, V lost 1 base, and 6 bases had no gene match. The CDR3 DNA reads as TGTGCCAGTAGTATAGTTCTAGCGGGAGGGCGGCACGAGCAGTACTTC. Translated, it gives CASSIVLAGGRHEQYF.

This chain connects TRBV4-1 to TRBJ2-7, with 9 bases lining up with TRBD1. J lost 4 bases, V lost 2 bases, and 9 bases had no gene match. Germline loops: CDR1 MGHRA, CDR2 YSYEKL. The CDR3 contains 16 residues. The CDR3 sequence: CASSQSGRTGVYEQYF. DNA of the CDR3: TGCGCCAGCAGCCAAAGTGGCAGGACAGGGGTGTACGAGCAGTACTTC.

Regarding this clone: Its ends do not fully match the called genes, so a read error is possible. The chain couples TRBV7-8 to TRBJ1-6; D uncertain. The germline V gene encodes CDR1 SGHVS and CDR2 FQNEAQ. There are 16 residues in the CDR3. In DNA form, the CDR3 reads TGTGCCAGCACCTTAACCGAGAGCTCCTATAATTCACCCCTCCACTTT. It is translated as CASTLTESSYNSPLHF.

This clone was picked up one time. The chain employs TRBV7-7 and TRBJ2-5; 9 bases map to TRBD2. TRBJ2-7 explains the end of the DNA better; the J call may be wrong. The CDR3 loop spans 16 amino acids. The germline V gene has CDR1 SSHAT and CDR2 FNYEAQ (reference sequence). CDR3 DNA: TGTGCCAGCAGCCTACTCTGGATAGCGGGAGACTACGAGCAGTACTTC. This translates into CASSLLWIAGDYEQYF.

V usage is TRBV5-6 and J usage is TRBJ2-7; TRBD1 aligns across 8 bases. After removal of 4 bases from V and 3 bases from J, the junction contained 12 bases not matched to a gene. The germline gives CDR1 SGHDT, CDR2 YYEEEE. This CDR3 is 16 amino acids long. CDR3 loop: CASSTMAGGLFYEQYF. The CDR3 nucleotides read TGTGCCAGCAGCACAATGGCAGGGGGCCTCTTCTACGAGCAGTACTTC.

V is TRBV28 and J is TRBJ2-3, with 14 bases lining up with TRBD2. In germline, CDR1 is MDHEN, CDR2 SYDVKM. The CDR3 spans 18 residues. Germline trimming cut 4 bases from V and 6 bases from J; bases unmatched to any gene: 12. CDR3 sequence: CASSYQGLAGVHGDTQYF. Here the CDR3 DNA reads TGTGCCAGCAGTTACCAGGGACTAGCGGGAGTTCATGGTGATACGCAGTATTTT.

The chain joins TRBV15 to TRBJ1-1, with 7 bases identical to TRBD1. This CDR3 is built from 17 residues. CDR1 LNHNV and CDR2 YYDKDF come from the germline V gene (reference sequence). Losses at the gene ends were 1 base for V and 0 bases for J; bases not matched to a gene: 8. The CDR3 DNA reads as TGTGCCACCAGCAGAGGTCTATCGACAGGGATGAACACTGAAGCTTTCTTT. As protein: CATSRGLSTGMNTEAFF.

This clone was recorded once. The rearrangement links TRBV18 to TRBJ1-1; D unresolved. The CDR3 is 15 residues long. V dropped 1 base and J dropped 4 bases, with 13 bases sitting between them. Germline V gene sequence: CDR1 KGHSH, CDR2 LQKENI. The CDR3 protein is CASSPRVGIRTEAFF. CDR3 DNA: TGTGCCAGCTCACCACGAGTCGGGATCCGCACTGAAGCTTTCTTT.

This clone has only a few counts. The chain has TRBV29-1 and TRBJ1-1, with D possibly being TRBD1 (5 bases). Trimming took 2 bases from V and 5 from J, leaving 12 bases between them. This CDR3 contains 13 residues. The V gene's germline CDR1 is SQVTM and CDR2 ANQGSEA. Written as DNA, the CDR3 is TGCAGCGTTGAATGGGGGGATGGGACTGAAGCTTTCTTT. Translated: CSVEWGDGTEAFF. The whole variable domain, remainder taken from reference TRBV29-1 and TRBJ1-1, is SAVISQKPSRDICQRGTSLTIQCQVDSQVTMMFWYRQQPGQSLTLIATANQGSEATYESGFVIDKFPISRPNLTFSTLTVSNMSPEDSSIYLCSVEWGDGTEAFFGQGTRLTVV.

This chain connects TRBV19 to TRBJ2-1, with 7 bases that match TRBD2. There are 17 residues in the CDR3. Germline V gives CDR1 LNHDA, CDR2 SQIVND (reference sequence). Trimming took 0 bases from V and 5 from J; bases not matched to a gene: 10. CDR3: CASSIDWPSGHNNEQFF. The CDR3 DNA reads as TGTGCCAGTAGTATAGATTGGCCTAGCGGCCATAACAATGAGCAGTTCTTC.

The chain joins TRBV4-2 to TRBJ2-2; 8 bases are a match to TRBD2. Trimming removed 0 bases from V and 7 bases from J; junction bases left unmatched: 10. In germline, CDR1 is LGHNA, CDR2 YNFKEQ. The length of the CDR3 is 17 residues. The CDR3 sequence is CASSQDVAGGENGELFF. CDR3 nucleotide sequence: TGTGCCAGCAGCCAAGATGTGGCGGGGGGCGAAAACGGGGAGCTGTTTTTT.

The chain is built from TRBV5-6 and TRBJ2-3; D is perhaps TRBD2 (6 bases). V was cut by 2 bases and J by 1 base, with 8 bases left in between. The CDR3 runs 14 residues. The germline gives CDR1 SGHDT, CDR2 YYEEEE. CDR3 nucleotides: TGTGCCAGCAGCTTTTGGGGGGGCACAGATACGCAGTATTTT. Translation gives CASSFWGGTDTQYF.

The chain links TRBV9 to TRBJ2-2, with 8 bases fitting TRBD1. V was clipped by 3 bases and J by 5 bases; unmatched bases: 12. The CDR3 is 17 amino acids. Germline V gene lookup returns CDR1 SGDLS and CDR2 YYNGEE. Here the CDR3 reads CASSGLLDRAGTGELFF. The CDR3 coding sequence is TGTGCCAGCAGCGGCCTCTTGGACAGGGCTGGGACCGGGGAGCTGTTTTTT. The full variable domain, its missing parts supplied by reference TRBV9 and TRBJ2-2, is DSGVTQTPKHLITATGQRVTLRCSPRSGDLSVYWYQQSLDQGLQFLIQYYNGEERAKGNILERFSAQQFPDLHSELNLSSLELGDSALYFCASSGLLDRAGTGELFFGEGSRLTVL.

J is TRBJ2-5 and V is TRBV28; 8 positions match TRBD1. The J call could be wrong; TRBJ2-7 is a better fit for the DNA end. The CDR3 is 13 amino acids. From germline, CDR1 is MDHEN and CDR2 SYDVKM. The CDR3 DNA follows: TGTGCCAGCAGTTCCGGACAGGGTCCCGAGCAGTACTTC. This codes for CASSSGQGPEQYF.

The chain combines TRBV9 with TRBJ2-1; 8 nucleotides align to TRBD1. V was clipped by 4 bases and J by 6 bases; unmatched bases: 6. CDR3 size: 14 residues. Germline CDR1 and CDR2: SGDLS and YYNGEE. This CDR3 is CASSPSGQGNEQFF. The CDR3, as DNA: TGTGCCAGCAGCCCCAGCGGACAGGGCAATGAGCAGTTCTTC.